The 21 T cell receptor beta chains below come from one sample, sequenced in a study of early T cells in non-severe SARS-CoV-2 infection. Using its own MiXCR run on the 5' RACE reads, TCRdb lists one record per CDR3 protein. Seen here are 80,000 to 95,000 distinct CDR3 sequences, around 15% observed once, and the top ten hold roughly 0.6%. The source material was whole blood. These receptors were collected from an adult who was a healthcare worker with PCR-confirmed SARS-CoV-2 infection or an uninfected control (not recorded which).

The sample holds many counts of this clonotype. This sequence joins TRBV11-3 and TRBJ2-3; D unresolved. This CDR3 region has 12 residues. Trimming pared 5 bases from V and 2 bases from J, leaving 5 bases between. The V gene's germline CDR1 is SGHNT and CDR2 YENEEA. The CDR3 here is CASSQHTDTQYF. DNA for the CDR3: TGTGCCAGCAGCCAGCACACAGATACGCAGTATTTT.

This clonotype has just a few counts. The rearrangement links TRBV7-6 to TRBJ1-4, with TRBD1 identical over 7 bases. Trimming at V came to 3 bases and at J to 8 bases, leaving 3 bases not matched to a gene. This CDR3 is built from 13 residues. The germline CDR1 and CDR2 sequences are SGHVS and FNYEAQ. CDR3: CASSFRTGEKLFF. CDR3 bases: TGTGCCAGCAGCTTTAGGACAGGAGAAAAACTGTTTTTT.

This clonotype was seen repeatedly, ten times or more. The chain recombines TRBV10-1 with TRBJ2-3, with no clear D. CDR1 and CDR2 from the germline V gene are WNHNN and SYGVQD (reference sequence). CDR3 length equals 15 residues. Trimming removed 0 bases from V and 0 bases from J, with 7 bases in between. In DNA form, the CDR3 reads TGCGCCAGCAGTGAGTCTGGTTTTAGCACAGATACGCAGTATTTT. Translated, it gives CASSESGFSTDTQYF.

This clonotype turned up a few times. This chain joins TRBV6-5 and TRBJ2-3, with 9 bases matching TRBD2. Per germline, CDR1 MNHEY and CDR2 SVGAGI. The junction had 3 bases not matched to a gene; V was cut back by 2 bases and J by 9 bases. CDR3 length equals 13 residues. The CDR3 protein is CASSYEGLATQYF. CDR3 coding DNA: TGTGCCAGCAGTTACGAGGGACTAGCAACGCAGTATTTT.

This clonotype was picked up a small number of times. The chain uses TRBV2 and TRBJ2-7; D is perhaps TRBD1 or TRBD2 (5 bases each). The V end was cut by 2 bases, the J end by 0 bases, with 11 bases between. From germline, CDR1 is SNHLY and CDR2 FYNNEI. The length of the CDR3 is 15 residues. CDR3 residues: CASSERDASSYEQYV. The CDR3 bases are TGTGCCAGCAGTGAAAGGGACGCAAGCTCCTACGAGCAGTACGTC.

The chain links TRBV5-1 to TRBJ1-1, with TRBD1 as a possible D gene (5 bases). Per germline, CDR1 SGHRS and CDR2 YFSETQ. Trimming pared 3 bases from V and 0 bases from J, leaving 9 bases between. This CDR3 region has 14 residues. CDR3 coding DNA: TGCGCCAGCAGCTACCCAGGGATGAACACTGAAGCTTTCTTT. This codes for CASSYPGMNTEAFF.

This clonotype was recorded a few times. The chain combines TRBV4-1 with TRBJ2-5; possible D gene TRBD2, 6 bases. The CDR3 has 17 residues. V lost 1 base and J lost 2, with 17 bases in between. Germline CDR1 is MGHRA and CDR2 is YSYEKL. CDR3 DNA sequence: TGCGCCAGCAGCCAAGGATTTGGTAGCGGAACTCAAGAGACCCAGTACTTC. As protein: CASSQGFGSGTQETQYF.

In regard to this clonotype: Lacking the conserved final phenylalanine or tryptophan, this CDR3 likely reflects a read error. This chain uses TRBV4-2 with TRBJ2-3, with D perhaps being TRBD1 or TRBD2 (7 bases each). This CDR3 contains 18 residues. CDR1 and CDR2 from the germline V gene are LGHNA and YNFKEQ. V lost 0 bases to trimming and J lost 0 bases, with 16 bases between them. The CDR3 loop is CASSQDETGTTSTDTQYS. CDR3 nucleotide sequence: TGTGCCAGCAGCCAAGACGAGACAGGGACTACTAGCACAGATACGCAGTATTCT.

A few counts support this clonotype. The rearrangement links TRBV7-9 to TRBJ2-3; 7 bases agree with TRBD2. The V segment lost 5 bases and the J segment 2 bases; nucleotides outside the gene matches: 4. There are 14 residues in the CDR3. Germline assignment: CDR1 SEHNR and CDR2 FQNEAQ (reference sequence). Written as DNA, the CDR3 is TGTGCCAGCAGCCGTCGGGGGGACACAGATACGCAGTATTTT. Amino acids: CASSRRGDTDTQYF.

The CDR3 spells CASSSAGSFGSPLHF. The CDR3 DNA reads TGTGCCAGCAGCTCGGCCGGGTCTTTTGGGTCACCCCTCCACTTT. The chain combines TRBV5-6 with TRBJ1-6, with unresolved D. This CDR3 spans 15 amino acids. The ends were cut back, 3 bases at V and 10 bases at J, with 17 bases in the middle. Per the germline V gene, CDR1 is SGHDT and CDR2 is YYEEEE.

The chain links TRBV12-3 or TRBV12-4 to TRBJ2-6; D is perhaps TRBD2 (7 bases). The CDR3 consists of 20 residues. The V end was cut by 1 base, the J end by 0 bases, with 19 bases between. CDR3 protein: CASSLDVWTRGYSGANVLTF. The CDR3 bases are TGTGCCAGCAGTTTAGATGTATGGACTAGGGGGTACTCTGGGGCCAACGTCCTGACTTTC.

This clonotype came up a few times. CDR3 sequence: CASSFGEKGAEQFF. CDR3 in DNA: TGCGCCAGCAGCTTCGGGGAGAAGGGTGCGGAGCAGTTCTTC. The V call is TRBV5-1, the J call TRBJ2-1, with D possibly matching TRBD2 (5 bases). The germline V gene encodes CDR1 SGHRS and CDR2 YFSETQ. This CDR3 has 14 residues. V shed 2 bases and J shed 10 bases, with 16 bases lying between them.

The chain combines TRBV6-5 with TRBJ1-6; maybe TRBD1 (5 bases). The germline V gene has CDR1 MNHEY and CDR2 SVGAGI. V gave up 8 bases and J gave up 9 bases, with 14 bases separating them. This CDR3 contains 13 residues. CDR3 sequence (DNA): TGTGCCAGCCGGGCGACAGTGAGTTCACCCCTCCACTTT. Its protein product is CASRATVSSPLHF.

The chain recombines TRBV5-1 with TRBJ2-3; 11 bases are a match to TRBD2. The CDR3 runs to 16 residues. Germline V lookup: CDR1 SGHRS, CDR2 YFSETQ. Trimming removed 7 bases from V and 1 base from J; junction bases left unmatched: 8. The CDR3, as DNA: TGCGCCAGCCACTCCGGGACTAGCGGCGGCACAGATACGCAGTATTTT. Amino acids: CASHSGTSGGTDTQYF.

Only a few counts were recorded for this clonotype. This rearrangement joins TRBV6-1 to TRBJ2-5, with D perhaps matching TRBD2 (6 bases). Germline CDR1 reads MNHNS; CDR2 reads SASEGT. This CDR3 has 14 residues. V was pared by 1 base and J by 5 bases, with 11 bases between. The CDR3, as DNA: TGTGCCAGCAGTGAAGTTGTAGGAGGGGAGACCCAGTACTTC. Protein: CASSEVVGGETQYF.

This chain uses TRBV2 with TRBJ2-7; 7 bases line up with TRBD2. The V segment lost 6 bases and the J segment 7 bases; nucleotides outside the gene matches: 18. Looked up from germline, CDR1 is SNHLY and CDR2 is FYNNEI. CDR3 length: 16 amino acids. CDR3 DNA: TGTGCCAGCAGCCCCGTTCGCGGGGGTAGGTCGGGAGAGCAGTACGTC. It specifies CASSPVRGGRSGEQYV.

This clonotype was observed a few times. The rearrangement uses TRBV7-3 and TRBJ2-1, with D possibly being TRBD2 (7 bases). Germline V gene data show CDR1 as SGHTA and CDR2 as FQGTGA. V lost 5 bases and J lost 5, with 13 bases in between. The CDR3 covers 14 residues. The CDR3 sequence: CASSPRGDNNEQFF. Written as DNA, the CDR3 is TGTGCCAGCAGCCCCCGGGGGGACAACAATGAGCAGTTCTTC.

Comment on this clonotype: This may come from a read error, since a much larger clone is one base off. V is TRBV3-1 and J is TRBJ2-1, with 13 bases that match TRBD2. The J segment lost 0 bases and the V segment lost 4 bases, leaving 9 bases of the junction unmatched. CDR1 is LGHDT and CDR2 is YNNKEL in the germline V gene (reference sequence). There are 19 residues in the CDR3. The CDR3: CASSPELAGGRSSYNEQFF. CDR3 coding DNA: TGTGCCAGCAGCCCCGAACTAGCGGGGGGGCGAAGCTCCTACAATGAGCAGTTCTTC.

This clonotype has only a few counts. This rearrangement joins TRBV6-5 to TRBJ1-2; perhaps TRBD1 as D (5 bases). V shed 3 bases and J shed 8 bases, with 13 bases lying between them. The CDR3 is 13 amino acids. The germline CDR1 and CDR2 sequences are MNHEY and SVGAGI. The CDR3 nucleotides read TGTGCCAGCAGTTATTTTTTTGGGGACGGCTACACCTTC. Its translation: CASSYFFGDGYTF.

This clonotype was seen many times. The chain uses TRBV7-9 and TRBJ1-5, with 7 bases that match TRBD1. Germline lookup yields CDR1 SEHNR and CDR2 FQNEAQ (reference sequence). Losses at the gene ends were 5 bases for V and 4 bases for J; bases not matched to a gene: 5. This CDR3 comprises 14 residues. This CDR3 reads CASSRGQPNQPQHF. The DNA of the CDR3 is TGTGCCAGCAGCCGGGGACAGCCAAATCAGCCCCAGCATTTT.

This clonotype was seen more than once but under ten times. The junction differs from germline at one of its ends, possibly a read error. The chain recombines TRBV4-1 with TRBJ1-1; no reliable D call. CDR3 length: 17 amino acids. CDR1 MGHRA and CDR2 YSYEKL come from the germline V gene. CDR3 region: CASSQEAPRRGGTEAFF. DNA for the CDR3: TGCGCCAGCAGCCAAGAAGCCCCCAGACGGGGTGGCACTGAAGCCTTCTTT.